These 10 T cell receptor beta chains were all obtained from the same sample, sequenced in a study of regulatory T cells in long-lasting Graves disease. Building of the TCR beta libraries involved iRepertoire HTBI primers and Arm-PCR of CDR3 regions. TCRdb re-derived calls from the multiplex PCR reads in MiXCR, one entry per CDR3 protein. The repertoire holds under 250,000 distinct CDR3 sequences, less than 20% seen once, with 10% to 15% in the top ten. The time point is: newly diagnosed GD, antithyroid drugs for less than 3 months. The TCR library was made from RNA extracted from PBMCs. The sample also formed part of further work on T cells in Graves' hyperthyroidism and ophthalmopathy.

This specimen consisted of peripheral blood mononuclear cells (PBMCs), obtained at new diagnosis, from a patient treated with antithyroid drugs. The receptors derive from a woman aged 25 to 45 with Graves disease.

This clonotype was detected many times. This rearrangement joins TRBV18 to TRBJ1-1; unclear D gene. Germline CDR1 and CDR2: KGHSH and LQKENI. The CDR3 extends over 16 amino acids. The V end was cut by 0 bases, the J end by 0 bases, with 11 bases between. The DNA for the CDR3 is TGTGCCAGCTCACCACCTAGAGTGAAGGTGAACACTGAAGCTTTCTTT. Its translation is CASSPPRVKVNTEAFF.

CDR3 loop: CASSPTGAKNIQYF. Here the CDR3 DNA reads TGTGCCAGCTCACCAACGGGGGCCAAAAACATTCAGTACTTC. The rearrangement links TRBV18 to TRBJ2-4, with D maybe TRBD2 (5 bases). Trimming pared 2 bases from V and 1 base from J, leaving 6 bases between. Germline CDR1 and CDR2: KGHSH and LQKENI. CDR3 size: 14 residues. Drawing the rest from reference TRBV18 and TRBJ2-4, the complete variable domain is NAGVMQNPRHLVRRRGQEARLRCSPMKGHSHVYWYRQLPEEGLKFMVYLQKENIIDESGMPKERFSAEFPKEGPSILRIQQVVRGDSAAYFCASSPTGAKNIQYFGAGTRLSVL.

The chain joins TRBV7-9 to TRBJ1-6; TRBD1 is a possible D gene (6 bases). Germline V lookup: CDR1 SEHNR, CDR2 FQNEAQ (reference sequence). Between the trimmed V and J ends, which lost 4 bases and 8 bases, there was a span of 15 bases. CDR3 length: 15 amino acids. The CDR3 nucleotides are TGTGCCAGCAGCTATGGGGGCGGCGTCCATTCACCCCTCCACTTT. Residues: CASSYGGGVHSPLHF.

This chain connects TRBV3-1 to TRBJ2-1; no clear D. Trimming shortened V by 4 bases and J by 4 bases, and 14 bases separated the two germline ends. The germline CDR1 and CDR2 sequences are LGHDT and YNNKEL (reference sequence). This CDR3 contains 15 residues. CDR3 coding DNA: TGTGCCAGCAGCCTGACGGGTGCAATTTACAATGAGCAGTTCTTC. Protein product: CASSLTGAIYNEQFF.

This clonotype was observed once. CDR3 protein: CASTPNLRNTEAFF. CDR3 sequence (DNA): TGTGCCAGCACCCCAAACCTCAGGAACACTGAAGCTTTCTTT. The chain combines TRBV28 with TRBJ1-1; the D is unclear. CDR3 length: 14 amino acids. V was cut by 7 bases and J by 1 base, with 13 bases left in between. CDR1 is MDHEN and CDR2 is SYDVKM in the germline V gene.

The chain recombines TRBV6-5 with TRBJ2-7; 10 bases are shared with TRBD1. The V gene's germline CDR1 is MNHEY and CDR2 SVGAGI. CDR3 length: 16 residues. Trimming at V came to 4 bases and at J to 6 bases, leaving 12 bases not matched to a gene. CDR3 sequence reads: CASSSNAGTGDGEQYF. Written as DNA, the CDR3 is TGTGCCAGCAGTTCGAACGCCGGGACAGGGGACGGCGAGCAGTACTTC.

In this sample, this clonotype turned up many times. The V call is TRBV2, the J call TRBJ2-7; 8 nucleotides match TRBD1. The CDR3 extends over 13 amino acids. CDR1 and CDR2 from the germline V gene are SNHLY and FYNNEI. V shed 6 bases, J shed 3 bases, and the junction held 4 bases outside the gene matches. The CDR3 sequence: CASRRTGFYEQYF. The CDR3 DNA sequence: TGTGCCAGCAGGAGGACAGGGTTCTACGAGCAGTACTTC. Complete variable domain (other parts from reference TRBV2 and TRBJ2-7): EPEVTQTPSHQVTQMGQEVILRCVPISNHLYFYWYRQILGQKVEFLVSFYNNEISEKSEIFDDQFSVERPDGSNFTLKIRSTKLEDSAMYFCASRRTGFYEQYFGPGTRLTVT.

As concerns this clonotype: This is likely an artifact of a read error, given a far larger clone one base away. The chain joins TRBV7-3 to TRBJ1-4, with a tentative D call TRBD1 (5 bases). CDR3 size: 15 residues. Germline V gene data show CDR1 as SGHTA and CDR2 as FQGTGA. This chain's CDR3 is CTSSLGDRDNEKLFF. As DNA, the CDR3 is TGTACCAGCAGCTTAGGCGACAGAGACAATGAAAAACTGTTTTTT.

A few counts support this clonotype. The V gene is TRBV5-5, the J gene TRBJ1-1; a possible D gene is TRBD1 (5 bases). The CDR3 consists of 16 residues. Trimming took 6 bases from V and 3 from J, leaving 21 bases between them. Looked up from germline, CDR1 is SGHKS and CDR2 is YYEKEE (reference sequence). The CDR3: CASTPGLPMGDTEAFF. CDR3 DNA sequence: TGTGCCAGCACTCCGGGACTCCCTATGGGGGACACTGAAGCTTTCTTT.

This clonotype occurred many times. The CDR3 nucleotides are TGTGCCAGCAGCTTACCTGATCATAGCGGGAGGGCCTACGAGCAGTACTTC. Protein: CASSLPDHSGRAYEQYF. The chain employs TRBV7-2 and TRBJ2-7; 11 bases are shared with TRBD2. Germline values: CDR1 SGHTA, CDR2 FQGNSA. Losses at the gene ends were 2 bases for V and 2 bases for J; bases not matched to a gene: 8. CDR3 length: 17 residues.